Following are 28 T cell receptor beta chains from one sample sequenced in a study of T cell responses to AZD1222 COVID-19 vaccine. Method: immunoSEQ multiplex PCR; TCRdb's copy keeps in-frame clones and lacks some. Altogether fewer than 200,000 clones are present, approximately 90% being singletons, with the ten largest covering roughly 1.7%. This specimen consisted of peripheral blood, obtained 28 days after the second AZD1222 dose. The receptors shown here come from an adult who received the AZD1222 COVID-19 vaccine.

This chain links TRBV3-1 (or the pseudogene TRBV3-2) with TRBJ2-2; 11 bases agree with TRBD2. The length of the CDR3 is 19 residues. Per germline, CDR1 LGHDT and CDR2 YNNKEL (reference sequence). Unmatched junction bases numbered 7, after V lost 0 bases and J lost 1 base. CDR3 in amino acids: CASSQDLPGLAVNTGELFF. The CDR3 bases are TGTGCCAGCAGCCAAGATCTCCCGGGACTAGCGGTGAACACCGGGGAGCTGTTTTTT.

The rearrangement uses TRBV18 and TRBJ2-7; no reliable D call. Germline assignment: CDR1 KGHSH and CDR2 LQKENI. Trimming removed 0 bases from V and 1 base from J, with 7 bases in between. The CDR3 covers 14 residues. The DNA for the CDR3 is TGTGCCAGCTCACCACCAGGATTATCCTACGAGCAGTACTTC. Translation: CASSPPGLSYEQYF. Full variable domain (missing parts from reference TRBV18 and TRBJ2-7): NAGVMQNPRHLVRRRGQEARLRCSPMKGHSHVYWYRQLPEEGLKFMVYLQKENIIDESGMPKERFSAEFPKEGPSILRIQQVVRGDSAAYFCASSPPGLSYEQYFGPGTRLTVT.

In its sample, this clone was seen once. This chain links TRBV24-1 with TRBJ1-5; the match to TRBD1 covers 9 bases. The V and J ends lost 11 bases and 3 bases, in that order; junction bases with no gene match: 13. In germline, CDR1 is KGHDR, CDR2 SFDVKD. The length of the CDR3 is 16 residues. The CDR3 DNA sequence: TGTGCCATAAGTGATGGGGACAGGGCCCACAATCAGCCCCAGCATTTT. The encoded protein is CAISDGDRAHNQPQHF.

The CDR3 DNA reads as TGTGCCAGCAGTGAAAAGGGTCCGGAAGACGAGCAGTACTTC. Protein product: CASSEKGPEDEQYF. The rearrangement joins TRBV6-1 to TRBJ2-7; D is uncertain. Germline CDR1 reads MNHNS; CDR2 reads SASEGT. V was clipped by 2 bases and J by 5 bases, with 13 bases between them. This CDR3 is 14 amino acids long.

The chain has TRBV27 and TRBJ1-2; 9 bases line up with TRBD1. J gave up 5 bases and V 3 bases, and 1 base lay outside the gene matches. This CDR3 is built from 13 residues. Germline values: CDR1 MNHEY, CDR2 SMNVEV (reference sequence). The CDR3, as DNA: TGTGCCAGCAGTTTCGGGACAGGGTATGGCTACACCTTC. It is translated as CASSFGTGYGYTF.

This rearrangement joins TRBV25-1 to TRBJ2-2; a possible D gene is TRBD1 (6 bases). CDR1 is MGHDK and CDR2 is SYGVNS in the germline V gene. The CDR3 extends over 16 amino acids. V lost 6 bases, J lost 7 bases, and 21 bases lay in between. CDR3 sequence (DNA): TGTGCCAGCAGATCAAACAGGGATGTTTTAAGCGGGGAGCTGTTTTTT. It codes for CASRSNRDVLSGELFF. The full variable domain, in which reference TRBV25-1 and TRBJ2-2 provide the parts outside the CDR3, is EADIYQTPRYLVIGTGKKITLECSQTMGHDKMYWYQQDPGMELHLIHYSYGVNSTEKGDLSSESTVSRIRTEHFPLTLESARPSHTSQYLCASRSNRDVLSGELFFGEGSRLTVL.

This chain uses TRBV4-1 with TRBJ2-7; D perhaps matches TRBD2 (6 bases). V lost 4 bases, J lost 0 bases, and 10 bases lay in between. Looked up from germline, CDR1 is MGHRA and CDR2 is YSYEKL. The CDR3 runs to 14 residues. This chain's CDR3 is CASSLASASYEQYF. The CDR3 nucleotides are TGCGCCAGCAGCCTTGCTAGCGCCTCCTACGAGCAGTACTTC.

This chain uses TRBV19 with TRBJ2-4; TRBD2 is a possible D gene (6 bases). Looked up from germline, CDR1 is LNHDA and CDR2 is SQIVND (reference sequence). The CDR3 consists of 16 residues. Trimming shortened V by 5 bases and J by 1 base, and 15 bases separated the two germline ends. The CDR3 bases are TGTGCCAGTAGTCGGAGGGGTGGTGGGGCCAAAAACATTCAGTACTTC. Translation: CASSRRGGGAKNIQYF.

The CDR3 sequence is CASSSYGGGRETQYF. CDR3 nucleotide sequence: TGTGCCAGCAGCTCCTATGGCGGGGGCCGGGAGACCCAGTACTTC. V is TRBV7-3 and J is TRBJ2-5; D is possibly TRBD2 (7 bases). The CDR3 is made up of 15 amino acids. Germline V lookup: CDR1 SGHTA, CDR2 FQGTGA. The V end was cut by 4 bases, the J end by 5 bases, with 17 bases between.

V gene TRBV2 combines with J gene TRBJ1-6; D is possibly TRBD1 (6 bases). This CDR3 contains 15 residues. The germline V gene has CDR1 SNHLY and CDR2 FYNNEI. Trimming removed 7 bases at V and 5 bases at J, with 15 bases between. The CDR3 coding sequence is TGTGCCAGCACTTCCAGGGGTGGGGATAATTCACCCCTCCACTTT. Translating gives CASTSRGGDNSPLHF.

The V and J genes are TRBV15 and TRBJ1-5; the match to TRBD1 covers 7 bases. CDR1 and CDR2 (germline): LNHNV, YYDKDF (reference sequence). This CDR3 is built from 15 residues. J was trimmed by 4 bases and V by 5 bases; bases with no gene match: 8. CDR3 protein: CATSPEGTANQPQHF. CDR3 nucleotides: TGTGCCACCAGCCCCGAGGGGACAGCAAATCAGCCCCAGCATTTT. The full variable domain, its missing parts supplied by reference TRBV15 and TRBJ1-5, is DAMVIQNPRYQVTQFGKPVTLSCSQTLNHNVMYWYQQKSSQAPKLLFHYYDKDFNNEADTPDNFQSRRPNTSFCFLDIRSPGLGDTAMYLCATSPEGTANQPQHFGDGTRLSIL.

The chain employs TRBV5-5 and TRBJ2-1; 8 bases line up with TRBD2. CDR1 is SGHKS and CDR2 is YYEKEE in the germline V gene (reference sequence). Trimming removed 0 bases from V and 5 bases from J; junction bases left unmatched: 4. The CDR3 contains 15 residues. This CDR3 reads CASSLDGRADNEQFF. The CDR3 DNA sequence: TGTGCCAGCAGCTTGGACGGGAGGGCCGACAATGAGCAGTTCTTC.

The chain recombines TRBV10-3 with TRBJ2-7, with a possible D match to TRBD2 (6 bases). V lost 4 bases to trimming and J lost 1 base, with 14 bases between them. CDR1 is ENHRY, CDR2 SYGVKD, per germline. The CDR3 is 15 amino acids. CDR3 DNA sequence: TGTGCCATCAGTGGAAGTACAGGACTATCCTACGAGCAGTACTTC. It codes for CAISGSTGLSYEQYF.

The V call is TRBV18, the J call TRBJ2-7; D gene unclear. The CDR3 length is 12 residues. Trimming pared 3 bases from V and 6 bases from J, leaving 9 bases between. CDR1 is KGHSH and CDR2 is LQKENI in the germline V gene. The CDR3 is CASSPQDGEQYF. The CDR3 nucleotides read TGTGCCAGCTCACCCCAGGATGGCGAGCAGTACTTC.

This clone was detected only a few times. The rearrangement links TRBV2 to TRBJ2-3; 8 nucleotides line up with TRBD1. The junction had 9 bases not matched to a gene; V was cut back by 6 bases and J by 4 bases. CDR1 is SNHLY and CDR2 is FYNNEI in the germline V gene. The CDR3 sequence is 15 residues long. In nucleotides, the CDR3 is TGTGCCAGCAGAGCGACCTTGACAGGGGCAGATACGCAGTATTTT. Encoded protein: CASRATLTGADTQYF.

This sequence joins TRBV18 and TRBJ1-4; no clear D gene. The CDR3 runs to 13 residues. The germline V gene encodes CDR1 KGHSH and CDR2 LQKENI. Trimming left V 6 bases short and J 8 bases short, with 13 bases between. DNA of the CDR3: TGTGCCAGCTCCATTAGGTTTGGAGAAAAACTGTTTTTT. Translated, it gives CASSIRFGEKLFF.

The V call is TRBV2, the J call TRBJ2-5; 10 bases map to TRBD2. Germline-derived CDR1 and CDR2 are SNHLY and FYNNEI. Losses at the gene ends were 4 bases for V and 3 bases for J; bases not matched to a gene: 5. The CDR3 spans 15 residues. CDR3 amino acids: CASSGSGLAEETQYF. The CDR3 DNA follows: TGTGCCAGCAGTGGGTCCGGACTAGCGGAAGAGACCCAGTACTTC.

The chain is built from TRBV4-2 and TRBJ1-5; D unresolved. V lost 0 bases to trimming and J lost 4 bases, with 10 bases between them. The CDR3 loop spans 15 amino acids. Germline CDR1 and CDR2: LGHNA and YNFKEQ. The CDR3 spells CASSQDAGGNQPQHF. The DNA for the CDR3 is TGTGCCAGCAGCCAAGATGCCGGAGGGAATCAGCCCCAGCATTTT.

The chain employs TRBV6-2 or TRBV6-3 and TRBJ1-5; D possibly corresponds to TRBD1 (5 bases). The CDR3 has 14 amino acids. Deletions cut 5 bases from V and 4 bases from J, with 12 bases between. CDR1 and CDR2 (germline): MNHEY, SVGEGT. CDR3 bases: TGTGCCAGCAGTAACAACCGGGGGAATCAGCCCCAGCATTTT. Its translation: CASSNNRGNQPQHF.

As concerns this clone: The junction departs from the called germline gene at one end, perhaps through a read error. The J gene is TRBJ1-2, the V gene TRBV11-2; no reliable D call. Germline V gene data show CDR1 as SGHAT and CDR2 as FQNNGV. This CDR3 is built from 14 residues. CDR3 DNA: TGTGCCAGCAGCCATACTACGGGCGGCTATGACTACACCTTC. It encodes CASSHTTGGYDYTF.

The V gene is TRBV9, the J gene TRBJ2-3, with 8 bases identical to TRBD2. CDR1 SGDLS and CDR2 YYNGEE come from the germline V gene. The CDR3 totals 14 residues. Trimming at V came to 7 bases and at J to 2 bases, leaving 6 bases not matched to a gene. The CDR3 region has the DNA TGTGCCAGCCAGAGCGGGGGCTACACAGATACGCAGTATTTT. It encodes CASQSGGYTDTQYF.

The J gene is TRBJ1-1, the V gene TRBV6-5; weak D call: TRBD1 (5 bases). CDR1 is MNHEY, CDR2 SVGAGI, per germline. This CDR3 contains 13 residues. The V and J ends lost 6 bases and 0 bases respectively, with 8 bases between them. CDR3 region: CASSPRVNTEAFF. As DNA, the CDR3 is TGTGCCAGCAGCCCCAGGGTGAACACTGAAGCTTTCTTT.

This chain joins TRBV6-1 and TRBJ2-3; weak D call: TRBD1 (5 bases). This CDR3 contains 18 residues. Trimming cost V 1 base and J 5 bases, with 22 bases left between them. Germline CDR1 reads MNHNS; CDR2 reads SASEGT. For the CDR3, the DNA is TGTGCCAGCAGTGAAGGTCAAGTTGCCAGGGTGGGGTTAGATACGCAGTATTTT. Translation gives CASSEGQVARVGLDTQYF.

This chain joins TRBV19 and TRBJ1-3; no reliable D call. CDR3 length equals 14 residues. V gave up 4 bases and J gave up 0 bases, with 7 bases separating them. Germline-derived CDR1 and CDR2 are LNHDA and SQIVND (reference sequence). CDR3 nucleotide sequence: TGTGCCAGTAGTAAGGGAGACTCTGGAAACACCATATATTTT. Translating gives CASSKGDSGNTIYF.

The V call is TRBV5-4, the J call TRBJ2-1, with TRBD2 matching 12 bases. V dropped 3 bases and J dropped 4; count of bases not matched to a gene: 8. Germline V gene data show CDR1 as SGHNT and CDR2 as YYREEE (reference sequence). This CDR3 region has 17 residues. The CDR3 spells CASSSGTSGRTYNEQFF. The CDR3, as DNA: TGTGCCAGCAGCTCCGGAACTAGCGGGAGGACTTACAATGAGCAGTTCTTC.

This chain uses TRBV5-8 with TRBJ2-5; possible D gene TRBD1, 6 bases. The V and J ends lost 3 bases and 1 base respectively, with 13 bases between them. From germline, CDR1 is SGHTS and CDR2 YDEGEE. The CDR3 extends over 15 amino acids. For the CDR3, the DNA is TGTGCCAGCAGCTCACCTCGGGACATCCAAGAGACCCAGTACTTC. Encoded protein: CASSSPRDIQETQYF.

This clone occurred a few times. V is TRBV30 and J is TRBJ1-2, with TRBD1 matching 7 bases. Trimming cost V 3 bases and J 3 bases; bases outside gene matches: 7. The CDR3 is 14 residues long. CDR1 and CDR2 from the germline V gene are GTSNPN and SVGIG (reference sequence). CDR3 in DNA: TGTGCCTGGAGGGAAAGGGGGCTATACTATGGCTACACCTTC. Translation gives CAWRERGLYYGYTF.

This rearrangement joins TRBV7-2 to TRBJ1-2; D remains ambiguous. Trimming shortened V by 1 base and J by 7 bases, and 16 bases separated the two germline ends. The CDR3 spans 15 residues. Germline V gene data show CDR1 as SGHTA and CDR2 as FQGNSA. The CDR3 protein is CASSLGAAKGGGYTF. CDR3 DNA sequence: TGTGCCAGCAGCTTAGGAGCGGCGAAGGGAGGTGGCTACACCTTC.